The clone carrying this T cell receptor (beta chain) was seen at least ten times. This record belongs to a study of identical twins. Each CDR3 protein is one row after TCRdb ran MiXCR on the 5' RACE reads. The repertoire consists of 690,000 or so distinct CDR3 sequences, with approximately 9% occurring once and the leading ten covering approximately 0.89%. These data were also reused for a study on yellow fever vaccine responses in identical twins.

The specimen was PBMCs. This receptor was identified in a woman aged 18-35 years in good health.

The CDR3 bases are TGTGCCAGCAGCCCCCAAACTCGATACAATGAGCAGTTCTTC. Translating it yields CASSPQTRYNEQFF. The chain employs TRBV4-2 and TRBJ2-1; unclear D gene. CDR1 is LGHNA and CDR2 is YNFKEQ in the germline V gene. Between the trimmed V and J ends, which lost 4 bases and 4 bases, there was a span of 11 bases. The CDR3 is made up of 14 amino acids.